This T cell receptor (beta chain) stems from a study of blood T cell repertoires in COVID-19. Overall study context: COVID-19 samples collected from the United States, Italy and Spain covered acute and convalescent phases.

The CDR3 runs to 17 residues. V lost 1 base and J lost 0; bases outside the gene matches: 6. CDR1 is KGHSH and CDR2 is LQKENI in the germline V gene. Original handling: Scientists estimated how many nucleated cells there were by amplifying reference gene primers. This table comes from immunoSEQ multiplex PCR, and its TCRdb copy is limited to in-frame clones, with some not included. V and J calls and clone size follow that table, whereas D and trimming were derived from the DNA. The table includes around 120,000 clones, roughly 81% detected once. The sequence was collected from a human donor in a cohort sampled during active COVID-19. The chain couples TRBV18 to TRBJ2-3, with 8 bases that match TRBD2. Sequencing used peripheral blood. The CDR3, as DNA: TGTGCCAGCTCACCACGGGAGCGGGGGACTAGCACAGATACGCAGTATTTT. It codes for CASSPRERGTSTDTQYF. Combining the CDR3 with reference TRBV18 and TRBJ2-3 gives the whole variable domain NAGVMQNPRHLVRRRGQEARLRCSPMKGHSHVYWYRQLPEEGLKFMVYLQKENIIDESGMPKERFSAEFPKEGPSILRIQQVVRGDSAAYFCASSPRERGTSTDTQYFGPGTRLTVL.